This T cell receptor (beta chain) was found in a study of blood T cell repertoires in COVID-19. Background on the study: The origin of the acute and convalescent COVID-19 samples was the United States, Italy and Spain. Sources were T cells, B-cell-depleted T cells, or PBMCs; the material itself was cDNA or gDNA.

Study processing details: Reference gene primer amplification in the assay estimated nucleated cell counts. The protocol was immunoSEQ multiplex PCR, while the TCRdb copy is restricted to in-frame clones and leaves out a portion. Clone size and V and J calls were adopted from that table, with D and trimming inferred from the DNA. The sample yields a few hundred thousand clones, about 85% seen once. The sample comprised peripheral blood. The receptor was isolated from a man between 18 and 35 years old with active or convalescent COVID-19.

The CDR3 loop reads CASSQRLAGVWNEQFF. The CDR3 DNA is TGCGCCAGCAGCCAGCGACTAGCGGGAGTTTGGAATGAGCAGTTCTTC. The genes are TRBV4-1 and TRBJ2-1, with 12 bases aligning to TRBD2. The CDR3 runs 16 residues. V gave up 3 bases and J gave up 7 bases; unmatched junction bases: 7. The germline gives CDR1 MGHRA, CDR2 YSYEKL.